Presented here are 8 T cell receptor beta chains from one specimen sequenced in a study of shared clonotypes between healthy human individuals. Using immunoSEQ multiplex PCR, the repertoire was profiled, and TCRdb retains in-frame clones only, with some absent. The data hold 1,400,000 or so clones, with about 98.5% observed a single time. The sample taken for sequencing was naive CD4+ T cells sorted from blood. The sample's subset: CD45RA+ positively selected. These receptors all come from a man in his thirties or forties in good health.

This clone has just one count. This chain uses TRBV7-2 with TRBJ1-1; a possible D gene is TRBD1 (6 bases). This CDR3 region has 13 residues. With 5 bases removed from V and 4 bases from J, the gap between germline ends came to 11 bases. The germline CDR1 and CDR2 sequences are SGHTA and FQGNSA. The CDR3: CASSVDRSTEAFF. The CDR3 DNA follows: TGTGCCAGCAGCGTCGACAGGTCCACTGAAGCTTTCTTT.

The V call is TRBV7-8, the J call TRBJ1-1; D remains ambiguous. The CDR3 contains 14 residues. Looked up from germline, CDR1 is SGHVS and CDR2 is FQNEAQ. V was clipped by 2 bases and J by 4 bases, with 11 bases between them. CDR3 DNA: TGTGCCAGCAGCTTACGTGGTCAGAGCACTGAAGCTTTCTTT. Translation gives CASSLRGQSTEAFF. The full variable domain, rest sourced from reference TRBV7-8 and TRBJ1-1, is GAGVSQSPRYKVAKRGQDVALRCDPISGHVSLFWYQQALGQGPEFLTYFQNEAQLDKSGLPSDRFFAERPEGSVSTLKIQRTQQEDSAVYLCASSLRGQSTEAFFGQGTRLTVV.

This chain connects TRBV4-3 to TRBJ2-7, with TRBD1 as a possible D gene (5 bases). The CDR3 length is 16 residues. Germline V lookup: CDR1 LGHNA, CDR2 YSLEER. Trimming took 0 bases from V and 2 from J, leaving 14 bases between them. This CDR3 reads CASSQEAGMRTYEQYF. The CDR3 DNA reads TGCGCCAGCAGCCAAGAAGCAGGGATGAGGACCTACGAGCAGTACTTC.

The V call is TRBV18, the J call TRBJ2-2; no clear D gene. The length of the CDR3 is 15 residues. Germline V lookup: CDR1 KGHSH, CDR2 LQKENI. V lost 5 bases to trimming and J lost 5 bases, with 15 bases between them. Written as DNA, the CDR3 is TGTGCCAGCTCAGACCTAGGGAATCCAACCGGGGAGCTGTTTTTT. It encodes CASSDLGNPTGELFF.

Of note for this clone: The same CDR3 arises from other DNA sequences in this sample as well. V is TRBV5-4 and J is TRBJ2-3, with unresolved D. V dropped 2 bases and J dropped 0 bases, with 7 bases sitting between them. The length of the CDR3 is 14 residues. The germline CDR1 and CDR2 sequences are SGHNT and YYREEE (reference sequence). The CDR3 is CASSLAGSTDTQYF. The CDR3, as DNA: TGTGCCAGCAGCTTAGCAGGTAGCACAGATACGCAGTATTTT.

The chain carries TRBV10-3 and TRBJ2-7, with D tentatively TRBD1 (6 bases). This CDR3 is 15 amino acids long. Germline V lookup: CDR1 ENHRY, CDR2 SYGVKD. Trimming pared 8 bases from V and 9 bases from J, leaving 26 bases between. The CDR3 reads CAIAPRGRDAGLQYF. The CDR3 nucleotides are TGTGCCATCGCCCCCAGGGGCCGGGACGCTGGTCTGCAGTACTTC.

The chain carries TRBV5-1 and TRBJ1-1; no definite D call. The CDR3 is 15 amino acids. The germline V and J ends were trimmed by 4 bases and 5 bases, with 18 bases remaining between them. The germline V gene has CDR1 SGHRS and CDR2 YFSETQ. CDR3 in DNA: TGCGCCAGCAGCGGAGACCCGTTCCGCGAGACTGAAGCTTTCTTT. The encoded protein is CASSGDPFRETEAFF.

This chain links TRBV18 with TRBJ1-1; D is unclear. Looked up from germline, CDR1 is KGHSH and CDR2 is LQKENI. This CDR3 spans 16 amino acids. V lost 3 bases and J lost 1, with 15 bases in between. The CDR3 region has the DNA TGTGCCAGCTCACCGGTAACTCAATCCTGGAACACTGAAGCTTTCTTT. This translates into CASSPVTQSWNTEAFF.